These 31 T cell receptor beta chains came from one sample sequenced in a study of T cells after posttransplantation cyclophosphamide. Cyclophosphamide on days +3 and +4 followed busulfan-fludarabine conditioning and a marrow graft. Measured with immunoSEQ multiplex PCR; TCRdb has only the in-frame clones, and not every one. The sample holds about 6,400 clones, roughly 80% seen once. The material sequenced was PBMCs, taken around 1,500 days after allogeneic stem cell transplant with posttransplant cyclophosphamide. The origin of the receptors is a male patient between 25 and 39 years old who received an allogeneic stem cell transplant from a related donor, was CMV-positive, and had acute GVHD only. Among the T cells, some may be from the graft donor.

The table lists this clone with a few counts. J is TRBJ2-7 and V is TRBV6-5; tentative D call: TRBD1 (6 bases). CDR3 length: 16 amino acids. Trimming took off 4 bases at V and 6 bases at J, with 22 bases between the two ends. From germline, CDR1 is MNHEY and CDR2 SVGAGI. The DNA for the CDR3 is TGTGCCAGCAGTTCACAGGGTGGGGTTACTTATCGCGAGCAGTACTTC. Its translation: CASSSQGGVTYREQYF.

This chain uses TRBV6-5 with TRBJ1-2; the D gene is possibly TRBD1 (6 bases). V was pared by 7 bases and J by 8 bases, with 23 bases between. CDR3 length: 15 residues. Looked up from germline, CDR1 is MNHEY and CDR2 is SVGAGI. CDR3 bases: TGTGCCAGCACTAAGTCCTCTGCAGGGGTGAGGGGCTACACCTTC. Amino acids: CASTKSSAGVRGYTF.

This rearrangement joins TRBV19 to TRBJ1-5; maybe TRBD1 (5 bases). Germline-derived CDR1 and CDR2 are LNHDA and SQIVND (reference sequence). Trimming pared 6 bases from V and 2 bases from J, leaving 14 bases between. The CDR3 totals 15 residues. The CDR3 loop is CASRPRGLGNQPQHF. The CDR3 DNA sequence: TGTGCCAGTAGGCCTAGGGGACTTGGCAATCAGCCCCAGCATTTT.

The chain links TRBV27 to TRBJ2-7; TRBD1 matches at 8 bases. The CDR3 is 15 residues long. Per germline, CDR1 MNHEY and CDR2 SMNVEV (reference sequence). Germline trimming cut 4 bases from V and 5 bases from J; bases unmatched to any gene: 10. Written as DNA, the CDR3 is TGTGCCAGCAGTTCACGGGACAGGCCGAGGAACGAGCAGTACTTC. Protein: CASSSRDRPRNEQYF.

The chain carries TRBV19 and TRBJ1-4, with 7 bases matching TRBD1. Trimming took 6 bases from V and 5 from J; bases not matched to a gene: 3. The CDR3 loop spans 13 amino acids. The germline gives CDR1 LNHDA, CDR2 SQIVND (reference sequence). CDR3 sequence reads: CASSRDRNEKLFF. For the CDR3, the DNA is TGTGCCAGTAGCCGGGACAGAAATGAAAAACTGTTTTTT.

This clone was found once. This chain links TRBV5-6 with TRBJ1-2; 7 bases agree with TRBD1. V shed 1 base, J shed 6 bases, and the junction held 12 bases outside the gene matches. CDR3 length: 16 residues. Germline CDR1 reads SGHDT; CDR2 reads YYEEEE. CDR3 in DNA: TGTGCCAGCAGCTTGTCTTTAGGGGGCTGGTTGGATGGCTACACCTTC. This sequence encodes CASSLSLGGWLDGYTF.

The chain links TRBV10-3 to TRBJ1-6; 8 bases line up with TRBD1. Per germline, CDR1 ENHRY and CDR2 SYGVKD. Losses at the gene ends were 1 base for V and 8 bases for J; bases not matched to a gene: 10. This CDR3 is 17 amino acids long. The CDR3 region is CAISEFFPDRVDSPLHF. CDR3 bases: TGTGCCATCAGTGAGTTTTTCCCGGACAGGGTTGATTCACCCCTCCACTTT.

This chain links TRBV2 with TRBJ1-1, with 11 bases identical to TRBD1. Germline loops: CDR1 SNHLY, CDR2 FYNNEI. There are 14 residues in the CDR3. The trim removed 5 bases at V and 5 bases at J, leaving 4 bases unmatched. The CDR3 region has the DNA TGTGCCAGCAGTTCGGACAGGGGGCGGACTGAAGCTTTCTTT. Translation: CASSSDRGRTEAFF.

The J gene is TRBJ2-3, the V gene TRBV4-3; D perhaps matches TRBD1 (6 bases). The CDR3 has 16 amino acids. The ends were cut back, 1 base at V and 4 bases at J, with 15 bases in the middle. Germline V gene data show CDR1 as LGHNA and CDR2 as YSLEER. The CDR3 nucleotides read TGCGCCAGCAGCCAAGTTGGCAGGGGATCCGCAGATACGCAGTATTTT. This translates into CASSQVGRGSADTQYF.

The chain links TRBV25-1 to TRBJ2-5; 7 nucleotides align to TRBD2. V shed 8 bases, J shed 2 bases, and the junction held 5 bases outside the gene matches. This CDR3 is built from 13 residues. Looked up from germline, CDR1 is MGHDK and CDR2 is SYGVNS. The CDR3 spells CASSTSPQETQYF. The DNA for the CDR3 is TGTGCCAGCTCGACTAGCCCTCAAGAGACCCAGTACTTC.

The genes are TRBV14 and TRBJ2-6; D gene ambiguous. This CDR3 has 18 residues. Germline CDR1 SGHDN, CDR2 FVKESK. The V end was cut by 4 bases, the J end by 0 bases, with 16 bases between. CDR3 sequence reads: CASSPSRVYLSGANVLTF. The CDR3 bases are TGTGCCAGCAGCCCCTCTCGGGTTTATCTCTCTGGGGCCAACGTCCTGACTTTC.

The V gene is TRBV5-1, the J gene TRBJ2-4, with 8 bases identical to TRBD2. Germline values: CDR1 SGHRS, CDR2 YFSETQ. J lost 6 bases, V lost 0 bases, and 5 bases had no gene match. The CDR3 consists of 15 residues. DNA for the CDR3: TGCGCCAGCAGCTTGGCCGGGGGGGGGTTAAACATTCAGTACTTC. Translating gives CASSLAGGGLNIQYF.

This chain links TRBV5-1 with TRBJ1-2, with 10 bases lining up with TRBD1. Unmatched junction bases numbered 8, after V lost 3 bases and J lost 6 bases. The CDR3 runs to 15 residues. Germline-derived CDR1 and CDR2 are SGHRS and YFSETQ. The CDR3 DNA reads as TGCGCCAGCAGCTCACCGGGACAGGGGTCCAATGGCTACACCTTC. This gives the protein CASSSPGQGSNGYTF.

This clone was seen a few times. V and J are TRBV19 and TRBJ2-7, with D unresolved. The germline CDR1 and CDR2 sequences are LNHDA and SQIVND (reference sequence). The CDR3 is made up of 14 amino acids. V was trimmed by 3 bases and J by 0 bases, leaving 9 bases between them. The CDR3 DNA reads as TGTGCCAGTAGTATTAGTACAGCCTCCTACGAGCAGTACTTC. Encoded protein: CASSISTASYEQYF.

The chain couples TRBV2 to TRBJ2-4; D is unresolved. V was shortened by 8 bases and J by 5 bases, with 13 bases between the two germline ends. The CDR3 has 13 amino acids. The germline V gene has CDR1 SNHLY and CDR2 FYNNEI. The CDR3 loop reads CASLQGGENIQYF. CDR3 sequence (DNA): TGTGCCAGCCTTCAAGGCGGCGAAAACATTCAGTACTTC.

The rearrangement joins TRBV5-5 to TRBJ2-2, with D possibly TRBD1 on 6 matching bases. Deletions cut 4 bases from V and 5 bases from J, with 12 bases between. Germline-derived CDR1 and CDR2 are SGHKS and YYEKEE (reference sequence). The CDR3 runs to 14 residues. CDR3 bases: TGTGCCAGCAGCCCGGGACAACGGACCGGGGAGCTGTTTTTT. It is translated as CASSPGQRTGELFF.

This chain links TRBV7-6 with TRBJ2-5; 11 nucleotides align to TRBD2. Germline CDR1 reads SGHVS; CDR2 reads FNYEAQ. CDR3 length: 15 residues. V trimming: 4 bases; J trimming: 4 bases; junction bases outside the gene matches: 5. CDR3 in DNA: TGTGCCAGCAGCTCGTTAGCGGGGGGGCGAGAGACCCAGTACTTC. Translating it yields CASSSLAGGRETQYF.

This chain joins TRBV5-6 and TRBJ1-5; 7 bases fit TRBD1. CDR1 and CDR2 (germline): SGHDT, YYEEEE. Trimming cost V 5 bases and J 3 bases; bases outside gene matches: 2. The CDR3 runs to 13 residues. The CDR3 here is CASSQGDNQPQHF. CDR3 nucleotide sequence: TGTGCCAGCAGTCAGGGGGACAATCAGCCCCAGCATTTT.

The CDR3 region has the DNA TGTGCCAGCAGCCAAGACAGGGGGGTAGGCTACACCTTC. Its translation is CASSQDRGVGYTF. The rearrangement uses TRBV4-2 and TRBJ1-2; 7 bases agree with TRBD1. CDR1 is LGHNA and CDR2 is YNFKEQ in the germline V gene. The CDR3 has 13 amino acids. V was clipped by 0 bases and J by 8 bases; unmatched bases: 3.

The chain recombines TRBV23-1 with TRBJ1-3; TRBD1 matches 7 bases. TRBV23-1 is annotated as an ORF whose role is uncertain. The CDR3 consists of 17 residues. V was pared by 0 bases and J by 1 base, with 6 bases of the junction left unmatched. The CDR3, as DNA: TGCGCCAGCAGTCAATCCCGGACAGGAAGGTCTGGAAACACCATATATTTT. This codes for CASSQSRTGRSGNTIYF.

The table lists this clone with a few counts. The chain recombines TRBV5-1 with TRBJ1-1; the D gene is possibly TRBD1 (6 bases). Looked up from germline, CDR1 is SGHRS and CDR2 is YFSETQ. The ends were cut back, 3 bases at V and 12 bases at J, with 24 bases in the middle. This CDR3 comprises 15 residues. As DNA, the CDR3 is TGCGCCAGCAGCTGGACACAGGGTAGGGCTGAGGGGACTTTCTTT. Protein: CASSWTQGRAEGTFF.

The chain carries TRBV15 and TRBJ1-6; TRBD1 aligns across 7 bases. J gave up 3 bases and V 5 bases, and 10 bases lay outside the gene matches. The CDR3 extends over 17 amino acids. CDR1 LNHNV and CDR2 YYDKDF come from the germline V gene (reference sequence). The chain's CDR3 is CATSSDGDSFYNSPLHF. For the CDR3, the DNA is TGTGCCACCAGCTCTGACGGGGACAGCTTCTATAATTCACCCCTCCACTTT.

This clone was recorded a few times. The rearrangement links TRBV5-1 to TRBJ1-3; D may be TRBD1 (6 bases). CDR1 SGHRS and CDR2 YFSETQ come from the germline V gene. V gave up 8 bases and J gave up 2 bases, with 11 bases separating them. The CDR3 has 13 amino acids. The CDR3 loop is CASHEGAGNTIYF. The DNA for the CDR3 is TGCGCCAGTCACGAGGGGGCTGGAAACACCATATATTTT.

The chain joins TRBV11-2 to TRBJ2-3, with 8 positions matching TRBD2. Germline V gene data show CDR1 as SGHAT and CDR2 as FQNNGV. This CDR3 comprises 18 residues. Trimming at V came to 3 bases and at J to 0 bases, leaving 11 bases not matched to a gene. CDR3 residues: CASSLRRGAQPSTDTQYF. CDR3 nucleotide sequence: TGTGCCAGCAGCTTGAGGCGGGGGGCCCAACCTAGCACAGATACGCAGTATTTT.

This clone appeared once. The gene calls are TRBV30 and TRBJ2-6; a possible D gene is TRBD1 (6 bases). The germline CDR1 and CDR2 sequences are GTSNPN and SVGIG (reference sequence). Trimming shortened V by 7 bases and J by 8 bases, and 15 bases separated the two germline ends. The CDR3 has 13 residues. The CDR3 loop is CAYHRDKPNVLTF. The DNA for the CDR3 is TGTGCCTACCACCGGGACAAACCCAACGTCCTGACTTTC.

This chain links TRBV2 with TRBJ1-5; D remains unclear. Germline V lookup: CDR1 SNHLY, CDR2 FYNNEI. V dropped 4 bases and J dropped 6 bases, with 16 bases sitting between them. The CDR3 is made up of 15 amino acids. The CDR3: CASSARGVRGQPQHF. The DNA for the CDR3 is TGTGCCAGCAGTGCAAGAGGAGTACGGGGTCAGCCCCAGCATTTT.

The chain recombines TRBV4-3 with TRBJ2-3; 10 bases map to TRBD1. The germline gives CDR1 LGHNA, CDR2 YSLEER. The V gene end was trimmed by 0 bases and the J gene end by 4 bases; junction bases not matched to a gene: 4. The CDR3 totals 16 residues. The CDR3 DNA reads TGCGCCAGCAGCCAAGAGGGGACAGGGGATTCAGATACGCAGTATTTT. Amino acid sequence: CASSQEGTGDSDTQYF.

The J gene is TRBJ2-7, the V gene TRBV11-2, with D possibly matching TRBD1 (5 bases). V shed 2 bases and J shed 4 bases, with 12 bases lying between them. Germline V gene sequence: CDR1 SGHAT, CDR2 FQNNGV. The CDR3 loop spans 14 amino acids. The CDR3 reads CASSLLQAAYEQYF. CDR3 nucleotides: TGTGCCAGCAGCTTACTACAGGCTGCATACGAGCAGTACTTC.

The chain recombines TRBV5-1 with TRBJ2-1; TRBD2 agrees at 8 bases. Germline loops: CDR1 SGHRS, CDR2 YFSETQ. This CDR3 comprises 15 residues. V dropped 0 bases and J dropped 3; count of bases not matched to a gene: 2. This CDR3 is CASSLGGGLYNEQFF. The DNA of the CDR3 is TGCGCCAGCAGCTTGGGCGGGGGGCTCTACAATGAGCAGTTCTTC.

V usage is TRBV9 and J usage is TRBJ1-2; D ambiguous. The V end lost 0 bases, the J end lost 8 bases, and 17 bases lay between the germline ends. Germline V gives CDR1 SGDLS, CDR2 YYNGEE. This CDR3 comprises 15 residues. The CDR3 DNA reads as TGTGCCAGCAGCGTAGGAGGGATCCGGAGAGGGGGCTACACCTTC. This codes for CASSVGGIRRGGYTF.

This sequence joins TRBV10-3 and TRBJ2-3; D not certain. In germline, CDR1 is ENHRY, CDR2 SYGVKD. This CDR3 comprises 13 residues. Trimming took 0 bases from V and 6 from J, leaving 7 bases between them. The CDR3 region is CAISESTLDTQYF. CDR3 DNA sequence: TGTGCCATCAGTGAGTCGACTCTGGATACGCAGTATTTT.